Reported below is one TCR beta chain. Its antigen is not known. One junction end disagrees with the germline gene, perhaps due to a read error. Autoimmune disease history or systemic immunosuppression led to patients being barred. This entry is derived from a study of OX40 agonist ivuxolimab in advanced cancers. General observations from the study: Both blood CD4+ and CD8+ T cells showed clonal growth by week 6 at 0.1 to 3.0 mg/kg.

The data were produced by immunoSEQ multiplex PCR, yet TCRdb's version contains in-frame clones alone and is incomplete. Found here are 95,000 or so clones, over 75% of them singletons; the top ten hold roughly 3.8%. Germline values: CDR1 SSHAT, CDR2 FNYEAQ (reference sequence). This CDR3 has 17 residues. The chain is built from TRBV7-7 and TRBJ2-5, with 8 nucleotides matching TRBD2. The TCR comes from an adult with an advanced solid tumor such as melanoma, head and neck, liver or kidney cancer. This specimen was CD4+ or CD8+ T cells sorted from blood, taken in a trial of the OX40 agonist ivuxolimab. The CDR3 region has the DNA TGTGCTAGCAGCTTAGGGGCCTCTGCGGGAGGTAGGGAGACCCAGTACTTC. This codes for CASSLGASAGGRETQYF.